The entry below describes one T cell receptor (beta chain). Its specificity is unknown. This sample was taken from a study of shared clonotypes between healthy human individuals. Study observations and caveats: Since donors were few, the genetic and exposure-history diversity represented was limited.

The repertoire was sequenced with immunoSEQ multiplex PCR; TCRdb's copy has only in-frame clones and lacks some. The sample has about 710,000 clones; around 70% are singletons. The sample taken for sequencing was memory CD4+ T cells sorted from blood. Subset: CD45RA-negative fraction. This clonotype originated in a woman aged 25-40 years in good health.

The DNA for the CDR3 is TGTGCCAGCAGTTTATTGGGCAGAATCGCGAACACCGGGGAGCTGTTTTTT. This codes for CASSLLGRIANTGELFF. This chain uses TRBV28 with TRBJ2-2, with D unresolved. Trimming shortened V by 1 base and J by 0 bases, and 12 bases separated the two germline ends. Per germline, CDR1 MDHEN and CDR2 SYDVKM. This CDR3 has 17 amino acids.